A selection of T cell receptor beta chains follows, all from one sample in a study of T-cell reconstitution after alpha-beta-depleted transplantation in children. A single record per CDR3 protein comes from TCRdb applying MiXCR to the PCR reads. The sample has more than 250,000 distinct CDR3 sequences, approximately 9.8% seen once. Material: PBMCs from the stem cell graft donor, obtained from the stem cell graft. These receptor sequences come from a human donor who donated a stem cell graft to a child with SCID. Each CDR3 is given with its conserved first and last residue. A D gene is named only where the DNA matches it firmly. Clone size, where shown, is once, few, many, or a class for clones that have expanded.

>TRBV10-3|NA|NA|TRBJ1-2
TGTGCCATCAGTGAGACTATGGGGGGGGATGGCTACACCTTC
CAISETMGGDGYTF
>TRBV6-5|many|TRBD1|TRBJ1-3
TGTGCCAGCAGTTATGGGACAGTCTCTGGAAACACCATATATTTT
CASSYGTVSGNTIYF
>TRBV29-1|NA|TRBD1|TRBJ2-5
TGCAGCGTTGAAGAGGGGACAGGGGGCATAGAGACCCAGTACTTC
CSVEEGTGGIETQYF
>TRBV7-6|NA|NA|TRBJ1-5
TGTGCCAGCAGCTTCAGCAGGGAACAGCCCCAGCATTTT
CASSFSREQPQHF
>TRBV6-6|few|NA|TRBJ2-3
TGTGCCAGCACAGTCATGGATACGCAGTATTTT
CASTVMDTQYF
>TRBV19|NA|NA|TRBJ1-6
TGTGCCAGTAGGGTCGGGGTAGTTGGTTCACCCCTCCACTTT
CASRVGVVGSPLHF
>TRBV21-1|many|NA|TRBJ2-1
TGTGCCAGCAGCTTCTGGCAGGGGAAGTTTTTTAATGAGCAGTTCTTC
CASSFWQGKFFNEQFF
>TRBV10-2|NA|NA|TRBJ2-7
TGCGCCAGCAGTCACTGGGACGAGCAGTACTTC
CASSHWDEQYF
>TRBV27|NA|NA|TRBJ2-7
TGTGCCAGCAGTTTTGACAAGGGGGACGAGCAGTACTTC
CASSFDKGDEQYF
>TRBV9|NA|NA|TRBJ2-7
TGTGCCAGCAGCGTAGGGCCGCTAACCTACGAGCAGTACTTC
CASSVGPLTYEQYF
>TRBV7-9|few|NA|TRBJ1-5
TGTGCCAGCAGCTTATCTATGGGGTCTGGCAATCAGCCCCAGCATTTT
CASSLSMGSGNQPQHF
>TRBV7-2|few|TRBD2|TRBJ2-1
TGTGCCAGCAGTGGGACTAGCGAGTACAATGAGCAGTTCTTC
CASSGTSEYNEQFF
>TRBV27|few|NA|TRBJ1-2
TGTGCCAGCAGTTCCCACGCCGGAAGACCTAACTATGGCTACACCTTC
CASSSHAGRPNYGYTF
>TRBV7-3|many|NA|TRBJ2-7
TGTGCCAGCAGCTTAACTGATGGGGCGGATGAGCAGTACTTC
CASSLTDGADEQYF
>TRBV10-3|NA|TRBD2|TRBJ2-3
TGTGCCATCAGGCGCGGGGGGTCCACAGATACGCAGTATTTT
CAIRRGGSTDTQYF
>TRBV18|few|NA|TRBJ2-7
TGTGCCAGCTCACCGACGGCGGGGAGTCACGAGCAGTACTTC
CASSPTAGSHEQYF
>TRBV10-3|few|NA|TRBJ2-5
TGTGCCATCAGTGGGAACAGGGAGACCCAGTACTTC
CAISGNRETQYF
>TRBV14|few|NA|TRBJ2-3
TGTGCCAGCAGCCATACTCTCACAGATACGCAGTATTTT
CASSHTLTDTQYF
>TRBV7-9|few|TRBD2|TRBJ2-3
TGTGCCAGCAGTTTTCCCCCGGGACTAGAAGCACAAGATACGCAGTATTTT
CASSFPPGLEAQDTQYF
>TRBV4-1|few|NA|TRBJ2-2
TGCGCCAGCAGCCAAGAAGGGCGCAGGGCGAACACCGGGGAGCTGTTTTTT
CASSQEGRRANTGELFF
>TRBV20-1|NA|NA|TRBJ2-2
TGCGGTCCACAGGCGAACACCGGGGAGCTGTTTTTT
CGPQANTGELFF
>TRBV6-1|NA|NA|TRBJ2-6
TGTGCCAGCAGTCCCCGAAGCTCTGGGGCCAACGTCCTGACTTTC
CASSPRSSGANVLTF
>TRBV12-3/TRBV12-4|medium-sized|NA|TRBJ2-7
TGTGCCAGCAGAGATGAGGCCGCCTACGAGCAGTACTTC
CASRDEAAYEQYF
>TRBV3-1|many|NA|TRBJ2-1
TGTGCCAGCAGCCGCCCCGGGATTTTCTCCTACAATGAGCAGTTCTTC
CASSRPGIFSYNEQFF
>TRBV10-3|many|TRBD1|TRBJ2-7
TGTGCCACCACCGGGACAGGAGATTACGAGCAGTACTTC
CATTGTGDYEQYF
>TRBV12-3/TRBV12-4|many|NA|TRBJ2-7
TGTGCCAGCAGTTTAACGACTACTCACGAGCAGTACTTC
CASSLTTTHEQYF
>TRBV12-3/TRBV12-4|NA|TRBD2|TRBJ2-3
TGTGCCAGCAGTTTAGCGTCCCTAGCGGGTGCCTCTAGCACAGATACGCAGTATTTT
CASSLASLAGASSTDTQYF
>TRBV11-2|NA|NA|TRBJ2-5
TGTGCCAGCAGCTTAGGTTGGGGAAGTGGGAAAGAGACCCAGTACTTC
CASSLGWGSGKETQYF
>TRBV6-1|NA|TRBD1|TRBJ1-1
TGTGCCAGCAGACAGGGGGAGAACACTGAAGCTTTCTTT
CASRQGENTEAFF
>TRBV12-3/TRBV12-4|few|NA|TRBJ2-3
TGTGCCAGCAGCTCCGACAGGTTGAACACAGATACGCAGTATTTT
CASSSDRLNTDTQYF
>TRBV9|few|NA|TRBJ1-4
TGTGCCAGCAGCGTGACAGGCTTAGACCCGAAAAAACTGTTTTTT
CASSVTGLDPKKLFF
>TRBV12-3/TRBV12-4|few|NA|TRBJ2-3
TGTGCCAGCAGTTCCCCGATGAAGGACTTTTCGGATACGCAGTATTTT
CASSSPMKDFSDTQYF
>TRBV19|many|NA|TRBJ1-2
TGTGCTGCTCGGGGGTCCTATGGCTACACCTTC
CAARGSYGYTF
>TRBV3-1|NA|NA|TRBJ1-5
TGTGCCAGCAGCCGAGGAGGGGCTAGTCAGCCCCAGCATTTT
CASSRGGASQPQHF
>TRBV5-1|many|TRBD1|TRBJ2-3
TGCGCCAGCAGCTGGCAGGGGGAAGAAGATACGCAGTATTTT
CASSWQGEEDTQYF
>TRBV7-6|few|NA|TRBJ2-7
TGTGCCAGCAGCTTAAGCACGTTCCTCCTAGGCGAGCAGTACTTC
CASSLSTFLLGEQYF
>TRBV14|NA|NA|TRBJ2-5
TGTGCCAGCAGCCAAGATATTGGCACAGGGTGGTACTTC
CASSQDIGTGWYF